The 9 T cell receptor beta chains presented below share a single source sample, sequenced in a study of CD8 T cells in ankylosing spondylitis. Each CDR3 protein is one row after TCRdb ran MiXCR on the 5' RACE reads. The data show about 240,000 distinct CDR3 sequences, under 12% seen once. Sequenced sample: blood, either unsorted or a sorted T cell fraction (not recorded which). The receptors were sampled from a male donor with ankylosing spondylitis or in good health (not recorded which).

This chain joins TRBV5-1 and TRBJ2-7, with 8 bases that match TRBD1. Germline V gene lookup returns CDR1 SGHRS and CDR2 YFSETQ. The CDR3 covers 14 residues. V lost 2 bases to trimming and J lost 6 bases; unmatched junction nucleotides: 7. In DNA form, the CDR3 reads TGCGCCAGCAGCTTCGGACAGGGATCCGGCGAGCAGTACTTC. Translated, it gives CASSFGQGSGEQYF.

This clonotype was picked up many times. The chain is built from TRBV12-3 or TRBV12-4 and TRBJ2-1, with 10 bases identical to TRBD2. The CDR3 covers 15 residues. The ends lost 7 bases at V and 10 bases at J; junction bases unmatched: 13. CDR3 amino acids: CASTSGSASGGEQFF. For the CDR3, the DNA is TGTGCCAGCACTAGCGGGAGTGCCTCCGGTGGGGAGCAGTTCTTC.

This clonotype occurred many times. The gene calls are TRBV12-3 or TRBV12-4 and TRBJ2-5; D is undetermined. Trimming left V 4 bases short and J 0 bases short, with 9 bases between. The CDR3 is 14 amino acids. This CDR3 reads CASSSSANQETQYF. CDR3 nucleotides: TGTGCCAGCAGTTCGTCCGCGAACCAAGAGACCCAGTACTTC.

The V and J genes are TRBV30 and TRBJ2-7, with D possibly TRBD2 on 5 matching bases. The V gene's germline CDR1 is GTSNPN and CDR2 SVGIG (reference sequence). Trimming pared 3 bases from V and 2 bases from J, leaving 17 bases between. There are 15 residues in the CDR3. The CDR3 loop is CAWRPPGSSPYEQYF. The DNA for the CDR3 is TGTGCCTGGAGGCCCCCGGGGTCCTCACCCTACGAGCAGTACTTC.

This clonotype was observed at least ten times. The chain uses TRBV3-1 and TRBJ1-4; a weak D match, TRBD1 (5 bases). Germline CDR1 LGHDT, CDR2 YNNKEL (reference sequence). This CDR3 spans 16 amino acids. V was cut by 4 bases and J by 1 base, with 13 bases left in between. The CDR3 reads CASSPRDRGTNEKLFF. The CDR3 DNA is TGTGCCAGCAGCCCGCGGGACCGGGGAACTAATGAAAAACTGTTTTTT.

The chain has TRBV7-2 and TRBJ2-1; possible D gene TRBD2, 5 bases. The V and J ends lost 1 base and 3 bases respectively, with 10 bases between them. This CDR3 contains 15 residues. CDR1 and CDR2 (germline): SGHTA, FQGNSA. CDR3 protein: CASSLVSGSYNEQFF. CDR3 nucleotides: TGTGCCAGCAGCTTAGTGAGCGGAAGCTACAATGAGCAGTTCTTC.

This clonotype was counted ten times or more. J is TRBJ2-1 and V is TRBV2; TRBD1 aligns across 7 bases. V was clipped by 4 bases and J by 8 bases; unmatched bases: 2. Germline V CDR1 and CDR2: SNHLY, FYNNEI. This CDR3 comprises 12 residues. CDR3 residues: CASSVRGYEQFF. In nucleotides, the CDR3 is TGTGCCAGCAGTGTCAGGGGGTATGAGCAGTTCTTC.

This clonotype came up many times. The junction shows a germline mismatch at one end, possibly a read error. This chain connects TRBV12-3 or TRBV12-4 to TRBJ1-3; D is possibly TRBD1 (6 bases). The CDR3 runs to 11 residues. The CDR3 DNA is TGTGCCAGCAGTTTACAAACAGGGAAGAATTTT. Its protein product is CASSLQTGKNF.

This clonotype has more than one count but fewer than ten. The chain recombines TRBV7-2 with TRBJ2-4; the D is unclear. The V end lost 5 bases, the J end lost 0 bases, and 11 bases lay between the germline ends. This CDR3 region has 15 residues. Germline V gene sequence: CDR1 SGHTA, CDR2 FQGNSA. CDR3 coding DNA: TGTGCCAGCAGCAAAAAAACGGTAGCCAAAAACATTCAGTACTTC. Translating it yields CASSKKTVAKNIQYF.